These 23 T cell receptor beta chains came from one sample sequenced in a study of shared clonotypes between healthy human individuals. The data were produced by immunoSEQ multiplex PCR, yet TCRdb's version contains in-frame clones alone and is incomplete. Of roughly 1,600,000 clones in the sample, around 98.5% were seen once. Sequencing was carried out using naive CD4+ T cells sorted from blood. Subset reported: CD45RA+ positively selected. These receptors were taken from a man aged 25 to 45 in good health.

The rearrangement joins TRBV6-5 to TRBJ2-2; D uncertain. V lost 6 bases and J lost 5, with 13 bases in between. Germline values: CDR1 MNHEY, CDR2 SVGAGI. CDR3 length: 14 residues. DNA of the CDR3: TGTGCCAGCAGCCCTCTGGCCGGGACCGGGGAGCTGTTTTTT. Translated, it gives CASSPLAGTGELFF.

The V call is TRBV9, the J call TRBJ1-4; possible D gene TRBD1, 5 bases. This CDR3 is built from 17 residues. Per germline, CDR1 SGDLS and CDR2 YYNGEE. V shed 0 bases and J shed 1 base, with 13 bases lying between them. As DNA, the CDR3 is TGTGCCAGCAGCGTAGGGGTCGGGGGTGGAACTAATGAAAAACTGTTTTTT. It codes for CASSVGVGGGTNEKLFF.

The rearrangement joins TRBV9 to TRBJ2-5; TRBD2 matches 9 bases. The J segment lost 2 bases and the V segment lost 0 bases, leaving 17 bases of the junction unmatched. Germline CDR1 is SGDLS and CDR2 is YYNGEE. The CDR3 has 20 residues. The CDR3 reads CASSVEGGLASSLSQETQYF. In DNA, the CDR3 is TGTGCCAGCAGCGTAGAAGGGGGACTAGCTTCCTCGCTCTCTCAAGAGACCCAGTACTTC. Full variable domain (rest looked up from reference TRBV9 and TRBJ2-5): DSGVTQTPKHLITATGQRVTLRCSPRSGDLSVYWYQQSLDQGLQFLIQYYNGEERAKGNILERFSAQQFPDLHSELNLSSLELGDSALYFCASSVEGGLASSLSQETQYFGPGTRLLVL.

The chain links TRBV10-1 to TRBJ2-3, with D perhaps matching TRBD2 (5 bases). The V gene's germline CDR1 is WNHNN and CDR2 SYGVQD (reference sequence). Deletions cut 3 bases from V and 5 bases from J, with 18 bases between. The CDR3 runs 16 residues. The CDR3 loop is CASSDYHGSDEDTQYF. The CDR3 DNA follows: TGCGCCAGCAGTGATTACCATGGGAGCGACGAAGATACGCAGTATTTT.

The chain is built from TRBV4-2 and TRBJ2-1; D unresolved. The CDR3 covers 15 residues. Germline V gene sequence: CDR1 LGHNA, CDR2 YNFKEQ. V lost 4 bases to trimming and J lost 1 base, with 11 bases between them. The CDR3 protein is CASSPREFSYNEQFF. Written as DNA, the CDR3 is TGTGCCAGCAGCCCCCGAGAGTTTTCCTACAATGAGCAGTTCTTC.

The chain carries TRBV6-4 and TRBJ2-1, with D hard to call. Per the germline V gene, CDR1 is MRHNA and CDR2 is SNTAGT. V lost 4 bases and J 7 bases, leaving 11 bases between the germline ends. The CDR3 runs to 13 residues. The CDR3 loop reads CASSVDVGNEQFF. CDR3 nucleotide sequence: TGTGCCAGCAGTGTGGATGTGGGGAATGAGCAGTTCTTC.

This chain links TRBV28 with TRBJ2-7; D not resolved. Trimming took off 4 bases at V and 0 bases at J, with 16 bases between the two ends. Germline loops: CDR1 MDHEN, CDR2 SYDVKM. The CDR3 covers 16 residues. CDR3 loop: CASSYSLFARSYEQYF. CDR3 coding DNA: TGTGCCAGCAGTTACTCCCTTTTCGCGCGCTCCTACGAGCAGTACTTC.

The chain has TRBV5-6 and TRBJ1-1; D unresolved. Germline V CDR1 and CDR2: SGHDT, YYEEEE. The length of the CDR3 is 14 residues. Trimming stripped 2 bases from V and 0 bases from J, with 8 bases between. DNA of the CDR3: TGTGCCAGCAGCTTTAGTCCCCTGAACACTGAAGCTTTCTTT. It is translated as CASSFSPLNTEAFF. Full variable domain (outside the CDR3, taken from reference TRBV5-6 and TRBJ1-1): DAGVTQSPTHLIKTRGQQVTLRCSPKSGHDTVSWYQQALGQGPQFIFQYYEEEERQRGNFPDRFSGHQFPNYSSELNVNALLLGDSALYLCASSFSPLNTEAFFGQGTRLTVV.

J is TRBJ1-2 and V is TRBV6-5, with D hard to call. CDR1 and CDR2 (germline): MNHEY, SVGAGI. V gave up 2 bases and J gave up 0 bases, with 13 bases separating them. The CDR3 spans 16 residues. The CDR3 region is CASSYTPGLANYGYTF. CDR3 sequence (DNA): TGTGCCAGCAGTTACACACCGGGGTTAGCTAACTATGGCTACACCTTC.

The V gene is TRBV5-1, the J gene TRBJ2-3; D remains unclear. Germline V gene lookup returns CDR1 SGHRS and CDR2 YFSETQ. This CDR3 contains 12 residues. V was trimmed by 6 bases and J by 7 bases, leaving 12 bases between them. The CDR3 is CASNLGGNTQYF. The CDR3 DNA sequence: TGCGCCAGCAATCTCGGCGGAAATACGCAGTATTTT.

The gene calls are TRBV30 and TRBJ1-2; D possibly corresponds to TRBD1 (6 bases). Trimming cost V 7 bases and J 1 base, with 19 bases left between them. The germline V gene has CDR1 GTSNPN and CDR2 SVGIG (reference sequence). The CDR3 length is 15 residues. CDR3 amino acids: CAFLTGTSGNYGYTF. Here the CDR3 DNA reads TGTGCCTTTCTAACCGGGACATCGGGTAACTATGGCTACACCTTC. Full variable domain (remainder filled in from reference TRBV30 and TRBJ1-2): SQTIHQWPATLVQPVGSPLSLECTVEGTSNPNLYWYRQAAGRGLQLLFYSVGIGQISSEVPQNLSASRPQDRQFILSSKKLLLSDSGFYLCAFLTGTSGNYGYTFGSGTRLTVV.

On this clone: This specimen includes other DNA sequences encoding the same CDR3. This chain uses TRBV20-1 with TRBJ2-5; D unresolved. V lost 5 bases and J 5 bases, leaving 6 bases between the germline ends. The CDR3 is 10 amino acids. Germline V gives CDR1 DFQATT, CDR2 SNEGSKA (reference sequence). The CDR3 loop reads CSAVKETQYF. DNA for the CDR3: TGCAGTGCTGTCAAGGAGACCCAGTACTTC.

This clone was observed a single time. The V and J genes are TRBV28 and TRBJ2-2, with D possibly matching TRBD1 (6 bases). V dropped 6 bases and J dropped 7 bases, with 15 bases sitting between them. The germline V gene encodes CDR1 MDHEN and CDR2 SYDVKM. This CDR3 contains 14 residues. The CDR3 loop is CASSHRDPGGELFF. In nucleotides, the CDR3 is TGTGCCAGCAGCCACAGGGACCCCGGCGGGGAGCTGTTTTTT.

This sequence joins TRBV2 and TRBJ1-5; the D gene is possibly TRBD1 (5 bases). With 5 bases removed from V and 6 bases from J, the gap between germline ends came to 23 bases. Germline lookup yields CDR1 SNHLY and CDR2 FYNNEI. The CDR3 consists of 17 residues. The CDR3 bases are TGTGCCAGCAGTAAGTCCGGGACGCTCAACCTAATTCAGCCCCAGCATTTT. Translating gives CASSKSGTLNLIQPQHF.

The V gene is TRBV9, the J gene TRBJ2-2, with TRBD2 matching 15 bases. V lost 2 bases to trimming and J lost 7 bases; unmatched junction nucleotides: 12. The CDR3 extends over 19 amino acids. Germline CDR1 and CDR2: SGDLS and YYNGEE. CDR3 DNA sequence: TGTGCCAGCAGCGTCCTATCGCGGGGACTAGCGGGAGGCAGCGGGGAGCTGTTTTTT. Protein: CASSVLSRGLAGGSGELFF.

The chain employs TRBV7-9 and TRBJ1-5, with 9 bases identical to TRBD1. Germline V gene sequence: CDR1 SEHNR, CDR2 FQNEAQ (reference sequence). Trimming cost V 3 bases and J 6 bases; bases outside gene matches: 6. The CDR3 is 15 amino acids. The DNA of the CDR3 is TGTGCCAGCAGCTTTGGGGACAGGGCTACTCAGCCCCAGCATTTT. Its protein is CASSFGDRATQPQHF.

J is TRBJ2-7 and V is TRBV4-1, with 7 bases fitting TRBD1. V dropped 4 bases and J dropped 2; count of bases not matched to a gene: 5. From germline, CDR1 is MGHRA and CDR2 YSYEKL. The CDR3 runs 14 residues. The CDR3 coding sequence is TGCGCCAGCAGCCTCCGGACAGGCCCCTACGAGCAGTACTTC. Encoded protein: CASSLRTGPYEQYF.

The J gene is TRBJ2-1, the V gene TRBV5-1, with 14 bases matching TRBD2. Germline V CDR1 and CDR2: SGHRS, YFSETQ. J was trimmed by 5 bases and V by 4 bases; bases with no gene match: 5. CDR3 length: 16 amino acids. As DNA, the CDR3 is TGCGCCAGCAGCGAGAAGGGACTAGCGGGAGACAATGAGCAGTTCTTC. The encoded protein is CASSEKGLAGDNEQFF. Full variable domain (remainder filled in from reference TRBV5-1 and TRBJ2-1): KAGVTQTPRYLIKTRGQQVTLSCSPISGHRSVSWYQQTPGQGLQFLFEYFSETQRNKGNFPGRFSGRQFSNSRSEMNVSTLELGDSALYLCASSEKGLAGDNEQFFGPGTRLTVL.

As DNA, the CDR3 is TGTGCCAGCTCAACCGGACCGAGCTCTGGAAACACCATATATTTT. As protein: CASSTGPSSGNTIYF. The chain carries TRBV18 and TRBJ1-3; no clear D gene. This CDR3 comprises 15 residues. CDR1 is KGHSH, CDR2 LQKENI, per germline. The V gene lost 5 bases and the J gene lost 0 bases, with 11 bases spanning the gap.

This chain uses TRBV7-9 with TRBJ2-1; 8 bases align to TRBD2. The CDR3 has 18 amino acids. V lost 3 bases, J lost 4 bases, and 14 bases stayed unmatched. CDR1 and CDR2 (germline): SEHNR, FQNEAQ (reference sequence). The CDR3 coding sequence is TGTGCCAGCAGCTTTTTAGCGGGATTACATGTTACGTACAATGAGCAGTTCTTC. Translating gives CASSFLAGLHVTYNEQFF.

This clone was found a few times. The gene calls are TRBV7-9 and TRBJ2-7, with D unresolved. Trimming took 7 bases from V and 5 from J, leaving 15 bases between them. Germline CDR1 is SEHNR and CDR2 is FQNEAQ (reference sequence). This CDR3 has 13 amino acids. DNA of the CDR3: TGTGCCAGCACCCATTCAGTGGTCGACGAGCAGTACTTC. It translates to CASTHSVVDEQYF.

The chain carries TRBV5-1 and TRBJ1-1, with D uncertain. The CDR3 has 13 residues. Trimming left V 1 base short and J 5 bases short, with 9 bases between. The germline V gene has CDR1 SGHRS and CDR2 YFSETQ. The CDR3, as DNA: TGCGCCAGCAGCTTGATGGCTGAAACTGAAGCTTTCTTT. This sequence encodes CASSLMAETEAFF.

The chain recombines TRBV7-9 with TRBJ2-3; D not certain. V lost 3 bases to trimming and J lost 0 bases, with 13 bases between them. CDR3 length: 16 residues. Per germline, CDR1 SEHNR and CDR2 FQNEAQ (reference sequence). This chain's CDR3 is CASSFGWPASTDTQYF. As DNA, the CDR3 is TGTGCCAGCAGCTTCGGCTGGCCGGCTAGCACAGATACGCAGTATTTT.